Listed below are T cell receptor beta chains from one sample, sequenced in a study of CD4 T cells in relation to SARS-CoV-2 and coronaviruses. This table comes from immunoSEQ multiplex PCR, and its TCRdb copy is limited to in-frame clones, with some not included. The sample includes about 59,000 clones, 86% of them seen just once. The specimen was memory CD4+ T cells from PBMCs. The receptors were sampled from a human donor in good health. Both conserved end residues are part of each CDR3. The D gene is left open where the match is weak. Some rows mark clone size as missing; the rest say once, few, many or name a class of expanded clone.

>NA|TRBV27|TRBJ2-6|NA
TGTGCCAGCAGTTTGATGGGGGGGCTGGCGGGGGCCAACGTCCTGACTTTC
CASSLMGGLAGANVLTF
>TRBD2|TRBV28|TRBJ2-7|NA
TGTGCCAGCAGTACTCCGGGACTAGCGGGAGGTCTTAGCTCCTACGAGCAGTACTTC
CASSTPGLAGGLSSYEQYF
>TRBD2|TRBV6-5|TRBJ2-1|NA
TGTGCCAGCACCGGGACTAGTGGAAATGAGCAGTTCTTC
CASTGTSGNEQFF
>NA|TRBV18|TRBJ1-1|NA
TGTGCCAGCTCACCCGCGACAGGGAACACTGAAGCTTTCTTT
CASSPATGNTEAFF
>NA|TRBV7-8|TRBJ2-7|NA
TGTGCCAGCAGCTTAGTAGTAACTTACGAGCAGTACTTC
CASSLVVTYEQYF
>NA|TRBV9|TRBJ2-4|NA
TGTGCCAGCAGCGTACCCGGAGCGGAAAACATTCAGTACTTC
CASSVPGAENIQYF
>NA|TRBV7-9|TRBJ1-2|NA
TGTGCCAGCAGCTTAGTTGGAACGTATGGCTACACCTTC
CASSLVGTYGYTF
>TRBD1|TRBV24-1|TRBJ2-1|NA
TGTGCCACCAGCCGAGCCGGGACAGGGGCCAATGAGCAGTTCTTC
CATSRAGTGANEQFF
>NA|TRBV5-1|TRBJ1-2|once
TGCGCCAGCAGCGGATCCCCGACCTTTGGGGGCTACACCTTC
CASSGSPTFGGYTF
>NA|TRBV24-1|TRBJ2-2|NA
TGTGCCACCAGTGGCCCAGGGTCCGTCGGGAGCACCGGGGAGCTGTTTTTT
CATSGPGSVGSTGELFF
>NA|TRBV2|TRBJ2-7|medium-sized
TGTGCCAGCAGTGAAGGGGACCGTGATGACGAGCAGTACTTC
CASSEGDRDDEQYF
>NA|TRBV12-3/TRBV12-4|TRBJ2-7|NA
TGTGCCAGCACCTTGGGTAGGGGAGAGCAGTACTTC
CASTLGRGEQYF
>NA|TRBV19|TRBJ1-2|NA
TGTGCCAGTAGTCGAGGGGTGGGGTATGGCTACACCTTC
CASSRGVGYGYTF
>NA|TRBV28|TRBJ1-1|NA
TGTGCCAGCAGTTCTCCGGGCTCAAACGAAGCTTTCTTT
CASSSPGSNEAFF
>TRBD2|TRBV11-2|TRBJ2-1|once
TGTGCCAGCAGCAAAGGACTAGCGGGAGTATCTGAGCAGTTCTTC
CASSKGLAGVSEQFF
>TRBD1|TRBV28|TRBJ2-1|NA
TGTGCCAGCAGACCCGGGACAGGGGATTTTAATGAGCAGTTCTTC
CASRPGTGDFNEQFF
>TRBD2|TRBV7-2|TRBJ2-5|NA
TGTGCCAGCAGCCCAGGACTAGCGGCTCAAGAGACCCAGTACTTC
CASSPGLAAQETQYF
>NA|TRBV27|TRBJ2-3|NA
TGTGCCAGCAGTATCGACAGGAGCCCCAGGGCGCAGTATTTT
CASSIDRSPRAQYF
>NA|TRBV6-5|TRBJ2-5|NA
TGTGCCAGCGCGTTCAACAGGAGGGAGACCCAGTACTTC
CASAFNRRETQYF
>TRBD1|TRBV6-5|TRBJ2-7|NA
TGTGCCAGCACCATTACAGGGGGCGATACCTACGAGCAGTACTTC
CASTITGGDTYEQYF
>NA|TRBV7-2|TRBJ1-5|few
TGTGCCAGCAGCTTTCCGGGTGGGGCAAAGCCCCAGCATTTT
CASSFPGGAKPQHF
>NA|TRBV15|TRBJ1-6|NA
TGTGCCACCAGCAGAGATCGGGAACGTTCACCCCTCCACTTT
CATSRDRERSPLHF
>TRBD1|TRBV5-1|TRBJ1-1|NA
TGCGCCAGCAGCCAAGGGGACAGACTAAACACTGAAGCTTTCTTT
CASSQGDRLNTEAFF
>TRBD1|TRBV7-7|TRBJ2-1|NA
TGTGCCAGCAGCTGGGACAGGGAAGGCTATGAGCAGTTCTTC
CASSWDREGYEQFF
>NA|TRBV12-2|TRBJ1-4|NA
TGTGCAAGTCGCTTGGACCTGGGGCGGACTGCAACTAATGAAAAACTGTTTTTT
CASRLDLGRTATNEKLFF
>NA|TRBV5-1|TRBJ2-2|once
TGCGCCAGCAGCTTGGACGTACCCACCGGGGAGCTGTTTTTT
CASSLDVPTGELFF
>NA|TRBV24-1|TRBJ1-1|NA
TGTGCCACCCGTGGACAGATGAACACTGAAGCTTTCTTT
CATRGQMNTEAFF
>NA|TRBV5-1|TRBJ1-1|NA
TGCGCCAGCAGCTTGGGAGTAGCTAACACTGAAGCTTTCTTT
CASSLGVANTEAFF
>TRBD2|TRBV6-2/TRBV6-3|TRBJ2-5|NA
TGTGCCAGCAGTGATGCTCGGGGTGCGGGAGGGCTCTGGGAGACCCAGTACTTC
CASSDARGAGGLWETQYF
>NA|TRBV3-1/TRBV3-2|TRBJ2-3|NA
TGTGCCAGCAGCCACAACGGAGCTAGCACAGATACGCAGTATTTT
CASSHNGASTDTQYF